The clone carrying this TCR beta chain was detected a few times. Molecular barcoding with unique molecular identifiers was used for the TCRbeta library. TCRdb redid the calling of the PCR reads with MiXCR, one entry per CDR3 protein. The sample consists of some 300,000 distinct CDR3 sequences, 9.5% to 13% of them appearing once. The data belong to a study of T-cell reconstitution after alpha-beta-depleted transplantation in children. The CDR3 consists of 15 residues. Trimming removed 3 bases at V and 4 bases at J, with 13 bases between. CDR1 and CDR2 from the germline V gene are LNHDA and SQIVND (reference sequence).

The chain recombines TRBV19 with TRBJ2-1; D tentatively reads TRBD1 or TRBD2 (6 bases each). The sequencing here drew on PBMCs, taken before TCRalphabeta/CD19-depleted stem cell transplant. This TCR derives from a boy under two years old with acute myeloid leukemia, due to receive a stem cell transplant. The CDR3 here is CASSIGGAGYNEQFF. The CDR3 nucleotides read TGTGCCAGTAGTATCGGGGGCGCGGGTTACAATGAGCAGTTCTTC.